This T cell receptor beta chain was captured by sequencing in a study of technical replicates of blood from a few donors. The assay was immunoSEQ multiplex PCR, and TCRdb's table has in-frame clones only and misses some. The data show 55,000 to 80,000 clones, 93% seen once. The CDR3 covers 11 residues. CDR1 GTSNPN and CDR2 SVGIG come from the germline V gene (reference sequence). V trimming: 2 bases; J trimming: 10 bases; junction bases outside the gene matches: 1. Sequenced input: T cells isolated from PBMCs. This clonotype originated in a human donor in good health. The V gene is TRBV30, the J gene TRBJ1-4; TRBD1 matches at 7 bases. The chain's CDR3 is CAWSYRGKLFF. The CDR3 nucleotides are TGTGCCTGGAGTTACAGGGGAAAACTGTTTTTT.